One and the same sample provided the 6 T cell receptor beta chains below, sequenced in a study of T cell clonality in common variable immunodeficiency. Sequencing was performed with immunoSEQ multiplex PCR; in TCRdb, only in-frame clones are kept and a portion is missing. Recorded here are approximately 44,000 clones, none singletons. The sample comprised peripheral blood mononuclear cells. Receptors were obtained from a person aged 18 to 75 in good health.

This clone was seen ten or more times. The read stops 3 residues short of the end of the CDR3; the missing end is completed from the germline J gene. V and J are TRBV5-1 and TRBJ1-6; weak D call: TRBD1 (6 bases). The V gene's germline CDR1 is SGHRS and CDR2 YFSETQ. The V and J ends lost 4 bases and 10 bases respectively, with 18 bases between them. CDR3 size: 15 residues. The CDR3 spells CASSPVTGSISPLHF. The part of the CDR3 DNA that was read is TGCGCCAGCAGCCCTGTTACAGGGTCGATATCACCC.

In this sample, this clone turned up many times. The CDR3 extends 3 residues past the end of the read, so its final part is completed from the germline J gene. V gene TRBV7-8 combines with J gene TRBJ2-2, with D tentatively TRBD2 (5 bases). Germline lookup yields CDR1 SGHVS and CDR2 FQNEAQ. V lost 2 bases, J lost 3 bases, and 13 bases lay in between. The CDR3 consists of 16 residues. The CDR3 loop reads CASSLMLALDTGELFF. Incomplete CDR3 DNA: TGTGCCAGCAGCTTAATGCTAGCCCTTGACACCGGGGAG.

This clone was observed at least ten times. The read terminates 3 residues before the CDR3 end, so the remaining end is supplied by the germline J gene. The V call is TRBV10-3, the J call TRBJ2-7; TRBD1 aligns across 9 bases. The ends lost 8 bases at V and 2 bases at J; junction bases unmatched: 13. CDR1 is ENHRY, CDR2 SYGVKD, per germline. The CDR3 runs 16 residues. This CDR3 is CAIGGVNRGRPYEQYF. CDR3 DNA, as far as it was read: TGTGCCATCGGGGGGGTAAACAGGGGGCGCCCCTACGAG.

This clone appeared many times. The CDR3 end falls 3 residues outside the read, so it is completed with the germline J gene. The chain is built from TRBV12-3 or TRBV12-4 and TRBJ2-7, with 9 bases lining up with TRBD1. This CDR3 comprises 15 residues. V dropped 5 bases and J dropped 0; count of bases not matched to a gene: 5. The CDR3 bases that were read are TGTGCCAGCAGTACGCGGGACAGGGCCTCCTACGAG. This codes for CASSTRDRASYE. The full CDR3 protein is CASSTRDRASYEQYF.

In this sample, this clone turned up many times. The read finishes 3 residues shy of the CDR3 end, and the germline J gene is used to complete it. Other nucleotide sequences from this sample produce the same CDR3. The chain is built from TRBV5-1 and TRBJ2-3; TRBD2 matches 7 bases. J lost 0 bases, V lost 0 bases, and 4 bases had no gene match. The CDR3 consists of 16 residues. Per the germline V gene, CDR1 is SGHRS and CDR2 is YFSETQ. Incomplete CDR3 DNA: TGCGCCAGCAGCTTGGGGCTAGCGGATAGCACAGATACG. Its protein product is CASSLGLADSTDT. The entire CDR3 is CASSLGLADSTDTQYF.

In its sample, this clone was seen many times. The read ends 3 residues early relative to the CDR3; the germline J gene fills the gap. This chain joins TRBV7-9 and TRBJ2-7, with unresolved D. CDR3 length: 13 amino acids. Germline CDR1 and CDR2: SEHNR and FQNEAQ (reference sequence). The V gene lost 1 base and the J gene lost 3 bases, with 7 bases spanning the gap. This chain's CDR3 is CASSLGQVYEQYF. The covered CDR3 bases are TGTGCCAGCAGCTTAGGGCAGGTCTACGAG.